This T cell receptor (beta chain) was captured by sequencing in a study of CD8+ T cells in alopecia areata. General observations from the study: Researchers report lesional scalp, most notably alopecia totalis/universalis, outstripped normal scalp in clonality. Clarity of TCR sharing across patients fell short of that in mice, possibly HLA-related.

Reverse transcription of extracted RNA yielded cDNA, which provided the sequencing template. The assay was immunoSEQ multiplex PCR, and TCRdb's table has in-frame clones only and misses some. Here the sample spans some 130,000 clones, 49% being singletons. Notes on this clone: Its antigen is still unknown.

This receptor was identified in a human donor with alopecia areata. Sequencing used CD8+ T cells sorted from blood, obtained at week 0.

The CDR3 protein is CAWSVDPGGRAGELFF. As DNA, the CDR3 is TGTGCCTGGAGTGTAGACCCAGGAGGCAGAGCCGGGGAGCTGTTTTTT. The chain employs TRBV30 and TRBJ2-2, with D perhaps TRBD2 (5 bases). CDR3 length: 16 residues. Germline CDR1 GTSNPN, CDR2 SVGIG (reference sequence). V was trimmed by 0 bases and J by 6 bases, leaving 17 bases between them. The full variable domain, rest sourced from reference TRBV30 and TRBJ2-2, is SQTIHQWPATLVQPVGSPLSLECTVEGTSNPNLYWYRQAAGRGLQLLFYSVGIGQISSEVPQNLSASRPQDRQFILSSKKLLLSDSGFYLCAWSVDPGGRAGELFFGEGSRLTVL.